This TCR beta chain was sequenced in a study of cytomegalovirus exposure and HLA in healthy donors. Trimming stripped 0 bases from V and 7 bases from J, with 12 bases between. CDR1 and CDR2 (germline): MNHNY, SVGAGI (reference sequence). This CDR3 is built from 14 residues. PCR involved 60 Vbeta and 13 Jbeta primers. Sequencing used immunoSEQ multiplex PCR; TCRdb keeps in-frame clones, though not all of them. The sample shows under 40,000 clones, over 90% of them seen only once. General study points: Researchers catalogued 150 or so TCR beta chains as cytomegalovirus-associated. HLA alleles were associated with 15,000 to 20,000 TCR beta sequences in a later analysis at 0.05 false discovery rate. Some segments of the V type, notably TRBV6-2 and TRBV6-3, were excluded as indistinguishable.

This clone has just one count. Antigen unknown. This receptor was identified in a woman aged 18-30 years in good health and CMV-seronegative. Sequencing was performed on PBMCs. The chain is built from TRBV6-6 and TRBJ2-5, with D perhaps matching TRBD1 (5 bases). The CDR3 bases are TGTGCCAGCAGTTACTCGACTCAGGGTGGGACCCAGTACTTC. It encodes CASSYSTQGGTQYF.